The clone carrying this T cell receptor (beta chain) was seen many times. Its matching antigen is unknown. The beta constant-region primer was an equimolar mix of two oligonucleotides covering TRBC1 and TRBC2. Nested alpha and beta constant-region primers with the SP2 primer drove four PCR rounds on ligated cDNA. TCRdb fed the UMI-ligation and nested PCR reads into MiXCR, producing one record per CDR3 protein. The sample consists of some 28,000 distinct CDR3 sequences, approximately 12% of them appearing once. This sample stems from a study of naive and memory T cell subsets. Study results and limitations: Over 85% of naive TCR sequences appeared only once, unlike memory subsets.

After the first PCR, alpha and beta chain libraries were processed separately. Germline CDR1 and CDR2: SGHTA and FQGTGA. The CDR3 has 13 amino acids. The ends were cut back, 6 bases at V and 6 bases at J, with 11 bases in the middle. Material: effector memory CD4+ T cells from blood. The sample's subset: effector memory, CD45RA- CD27-. The sequence came from a human donor in good health. The rearrangement links TRBV7-3 to TRBJ2-2, with no clear D. CDR3 in amino acids: CASRRDTAGELFF. CDR3 coding DNA: TGTGCCAGCAGACGAGACACGGCCGGGGAGCTGTTTTTT.